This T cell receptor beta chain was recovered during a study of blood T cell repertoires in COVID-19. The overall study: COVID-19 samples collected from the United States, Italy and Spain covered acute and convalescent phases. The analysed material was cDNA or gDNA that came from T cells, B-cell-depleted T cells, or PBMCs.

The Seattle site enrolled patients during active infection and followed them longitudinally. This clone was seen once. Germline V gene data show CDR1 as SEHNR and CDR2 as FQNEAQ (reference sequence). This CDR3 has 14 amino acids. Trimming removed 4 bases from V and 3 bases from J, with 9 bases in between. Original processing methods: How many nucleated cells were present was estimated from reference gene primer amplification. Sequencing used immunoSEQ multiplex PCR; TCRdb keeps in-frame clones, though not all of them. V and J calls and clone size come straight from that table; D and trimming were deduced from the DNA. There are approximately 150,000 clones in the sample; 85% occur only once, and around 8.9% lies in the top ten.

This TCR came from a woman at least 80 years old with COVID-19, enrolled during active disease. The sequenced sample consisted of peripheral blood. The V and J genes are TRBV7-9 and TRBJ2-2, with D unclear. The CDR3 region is CASSSAVHTGELFF. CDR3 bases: TGTGCCAGCAGCTCGGCGGTTCACACCGGGGAGCTGTTTTTT. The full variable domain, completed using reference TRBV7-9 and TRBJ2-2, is DTGVSQNPRHKITKRGQNVTFRCDPISEHNRLYWYRQTLGQGPEFLTYFQNEAQLEKSRLLSDRFSAERPKGSFSTLEIQRTEQGDSAMYLCASSSAVHTGELFFGEGSRLTVL.